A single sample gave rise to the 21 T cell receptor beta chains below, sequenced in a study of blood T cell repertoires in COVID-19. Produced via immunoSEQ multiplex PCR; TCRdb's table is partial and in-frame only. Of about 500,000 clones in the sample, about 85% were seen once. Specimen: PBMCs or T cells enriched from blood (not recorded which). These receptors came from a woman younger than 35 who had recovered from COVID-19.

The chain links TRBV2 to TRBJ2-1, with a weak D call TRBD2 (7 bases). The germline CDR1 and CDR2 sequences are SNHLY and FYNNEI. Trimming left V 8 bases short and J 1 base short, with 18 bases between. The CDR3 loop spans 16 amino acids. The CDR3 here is CASGGGGGLSYNEQFF. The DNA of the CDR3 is TGTGCCAGCGGTGGTGGGGGGGGCCTATCCTACAATGAGCAGTTCTTC.

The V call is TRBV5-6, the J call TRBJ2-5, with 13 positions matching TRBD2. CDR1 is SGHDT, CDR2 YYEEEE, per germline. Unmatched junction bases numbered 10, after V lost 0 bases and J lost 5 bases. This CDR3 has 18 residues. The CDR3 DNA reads TGTGCCAGCAGCTTGGGACCCCTCACTAGCGGGGGGGCGGAGACCCAGTACTTC. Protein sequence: CASSLGPLTSGGAETQYF. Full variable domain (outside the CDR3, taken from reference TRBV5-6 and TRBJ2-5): DAGVTQSPTHLIKTRGQQVTLRCSPKSGHDTVSWYQQALGQGPQFIFQYYEEEERQRGNFPDRFSGHQFPNYSSELNVNALLLGDSALYLCASSLGPLTSGGAETQYFGPGTRLLVL.

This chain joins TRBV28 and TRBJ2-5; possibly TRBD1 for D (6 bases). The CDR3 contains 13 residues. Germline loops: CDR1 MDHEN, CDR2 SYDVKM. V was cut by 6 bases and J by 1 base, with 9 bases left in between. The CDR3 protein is CASRDSVQETQYF. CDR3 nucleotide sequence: TGTGCCAGCAGGGACAGCGTCCAAGAGACCCAGTACTTC.

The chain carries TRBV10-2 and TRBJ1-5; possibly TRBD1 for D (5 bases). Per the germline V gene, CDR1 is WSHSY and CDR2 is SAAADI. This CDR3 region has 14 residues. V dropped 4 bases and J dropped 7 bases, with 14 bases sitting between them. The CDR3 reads CASSGLRVGQPQHF. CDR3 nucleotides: TGCGCCAGCAGTGGACTCAGGGTAGGGCAGCCCCAGCATTTT.

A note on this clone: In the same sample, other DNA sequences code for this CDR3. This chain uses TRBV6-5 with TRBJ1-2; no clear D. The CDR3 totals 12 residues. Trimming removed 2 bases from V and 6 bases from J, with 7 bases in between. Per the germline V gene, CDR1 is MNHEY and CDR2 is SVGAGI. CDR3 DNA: TGTGCCAGCAGTTACGGAGGCAATGGCTACACCTTC. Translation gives CASSYGGNGYTF.

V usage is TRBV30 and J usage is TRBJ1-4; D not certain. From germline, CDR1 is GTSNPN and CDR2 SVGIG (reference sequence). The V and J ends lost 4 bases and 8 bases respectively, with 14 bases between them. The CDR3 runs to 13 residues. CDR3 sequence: CAWNRGTREKLFF. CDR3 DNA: TGTGCCTGGAACCGCGGTACCCGAGAAAAACTGTTTTTT.

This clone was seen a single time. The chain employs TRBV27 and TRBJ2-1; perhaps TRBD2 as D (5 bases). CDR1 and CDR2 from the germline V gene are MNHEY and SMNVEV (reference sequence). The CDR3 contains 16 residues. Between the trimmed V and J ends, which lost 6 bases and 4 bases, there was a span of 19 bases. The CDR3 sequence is CASSQTGLTGYNEQFF. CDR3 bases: TGTGCCAGCAGCCAAACTGGACTCACCGGATACAATGAGCAGTTCTTC.

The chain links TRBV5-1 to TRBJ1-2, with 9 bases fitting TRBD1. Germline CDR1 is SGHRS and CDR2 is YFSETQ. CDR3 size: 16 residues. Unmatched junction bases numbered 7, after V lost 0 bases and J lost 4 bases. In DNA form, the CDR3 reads TGCGCCAGCAGCTTGGCCGGACAGGGGTCCACCTATGGCTACACCTTC. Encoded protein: CASSLAGQGSTYGYTF.

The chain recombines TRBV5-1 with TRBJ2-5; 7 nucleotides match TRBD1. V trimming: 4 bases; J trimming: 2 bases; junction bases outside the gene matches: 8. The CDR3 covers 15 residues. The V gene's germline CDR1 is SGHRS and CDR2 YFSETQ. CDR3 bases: TGCGCCAGCAGCCTGCAAACAGGGGCACAAGAGACCCAGTACTTC. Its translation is CASSLQTGAQETQYF.

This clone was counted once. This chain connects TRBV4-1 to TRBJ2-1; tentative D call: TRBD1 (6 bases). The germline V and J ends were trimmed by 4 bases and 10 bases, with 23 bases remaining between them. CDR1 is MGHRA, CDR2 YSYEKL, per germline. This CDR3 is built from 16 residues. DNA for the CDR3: TGCGCCAGCAGCCCCCAAAAAGGGCAGGCGGACAGAGAGCAGTTCTTC. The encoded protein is CASSPQKGQADREQFF.

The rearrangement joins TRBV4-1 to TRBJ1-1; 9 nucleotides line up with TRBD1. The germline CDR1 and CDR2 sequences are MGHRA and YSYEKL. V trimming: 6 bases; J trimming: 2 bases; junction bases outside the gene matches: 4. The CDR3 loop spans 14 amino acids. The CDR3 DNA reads TGCGCCAGCAGTCGGACAGGGGTTAACACTGAAGCTTTCTTT. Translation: CASSRTGVNTEAFF.

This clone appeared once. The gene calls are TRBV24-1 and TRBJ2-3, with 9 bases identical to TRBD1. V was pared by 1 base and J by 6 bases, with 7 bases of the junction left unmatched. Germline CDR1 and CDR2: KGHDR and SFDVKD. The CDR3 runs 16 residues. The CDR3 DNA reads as TGTGCCACCAGTGATTTTGGGACAGGGTATGGTGATACGCAGTATTTT. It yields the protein CATSDFGTGYGDTQYF.

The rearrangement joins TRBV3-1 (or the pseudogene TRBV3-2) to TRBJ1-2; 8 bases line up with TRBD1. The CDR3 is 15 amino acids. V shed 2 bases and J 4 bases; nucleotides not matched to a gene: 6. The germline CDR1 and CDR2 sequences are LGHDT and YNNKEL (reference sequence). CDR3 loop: CASSQSPGGLYGYTF. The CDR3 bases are TGTGCCAGCAGCCAATCCCCAGGGGGCCTCTATGGCTACACCTTC.

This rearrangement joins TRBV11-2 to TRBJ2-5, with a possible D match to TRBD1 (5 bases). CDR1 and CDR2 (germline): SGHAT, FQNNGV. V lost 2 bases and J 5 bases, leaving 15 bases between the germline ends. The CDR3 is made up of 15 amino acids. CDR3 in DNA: TGTGCCAGCAGCTTATCGGGTGACAGTGGGGAGACCCAGTACTTC. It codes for CASSLSGDSGETQYF.

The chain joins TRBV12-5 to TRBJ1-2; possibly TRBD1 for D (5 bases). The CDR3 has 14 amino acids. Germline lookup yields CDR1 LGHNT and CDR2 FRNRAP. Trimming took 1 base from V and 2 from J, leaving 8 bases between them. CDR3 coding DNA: TGTGCTAGTGGTTTGGGACAGTCCAACTATGGCTACACCTTC. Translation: CASGLGQSNYGYTF.

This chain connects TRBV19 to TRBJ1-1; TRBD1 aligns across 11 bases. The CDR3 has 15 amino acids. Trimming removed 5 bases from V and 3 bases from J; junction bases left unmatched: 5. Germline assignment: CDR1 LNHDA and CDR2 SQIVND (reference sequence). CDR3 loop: CASSFGTGGYTEAFF. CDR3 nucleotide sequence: TGTGCCAGTAGTTTCGGGACAGGGGGTTACACTGAAGCTTTCTTT.

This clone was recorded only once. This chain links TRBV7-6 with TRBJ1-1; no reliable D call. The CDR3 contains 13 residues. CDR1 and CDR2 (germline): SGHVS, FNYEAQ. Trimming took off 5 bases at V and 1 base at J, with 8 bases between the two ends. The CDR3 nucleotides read TGTGCCAGCAGCGCGGGAGGGAACACTGAAGCTTTCTTT. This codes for CASSAGGNTEAFF. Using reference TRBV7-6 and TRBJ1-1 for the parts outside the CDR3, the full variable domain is GAGVSQSPRYKVTKRGQDVALRCDPISGHVSLYWYRQALGQGPEFLTYFNYEAQQDKSGLPNDRFSAERPEGSISTLTIQRTEQRDSAMYRCASSAGGNTEAFFGQGTRLTVV.

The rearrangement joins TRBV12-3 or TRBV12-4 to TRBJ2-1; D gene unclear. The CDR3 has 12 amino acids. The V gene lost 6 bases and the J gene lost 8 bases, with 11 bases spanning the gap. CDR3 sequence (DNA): TGTGCCAGCAGCCATACCAGCGATGAGCAGTTCTTC. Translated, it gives CASSHTSDEQFF.

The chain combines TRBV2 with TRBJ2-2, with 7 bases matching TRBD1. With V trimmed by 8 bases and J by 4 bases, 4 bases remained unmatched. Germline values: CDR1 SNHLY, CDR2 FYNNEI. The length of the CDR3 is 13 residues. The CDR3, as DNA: TGTGCCAGCCGCAGGGGGATCACCGGGGAGCTGTTTTTT. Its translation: CASRRGITGELFF. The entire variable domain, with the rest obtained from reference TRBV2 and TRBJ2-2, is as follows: EPEVTQTPSHQVTQMGQEVILRCVPISNHLYFYWYRQILGQKVEFLVSFYNNEISEKSEIFDDQFSVERPDGSNFTLKIRSTKLEDSAMYFCASRRGITGELFFGEGSRLTVL.

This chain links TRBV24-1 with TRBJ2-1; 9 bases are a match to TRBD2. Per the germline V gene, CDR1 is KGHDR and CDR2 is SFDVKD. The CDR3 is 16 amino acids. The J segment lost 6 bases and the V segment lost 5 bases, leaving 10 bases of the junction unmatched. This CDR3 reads CATSGAGTSTSNEQFF. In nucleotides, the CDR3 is TGTGCCACCAGTGGGGCCGGGACTAGCACCTCCAATGAGCAGTTCTTC.

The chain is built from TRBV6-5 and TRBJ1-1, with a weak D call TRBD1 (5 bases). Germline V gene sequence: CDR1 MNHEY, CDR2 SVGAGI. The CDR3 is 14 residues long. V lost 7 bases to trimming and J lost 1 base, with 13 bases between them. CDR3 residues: CASNRMTANTEAFF. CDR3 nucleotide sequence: TGTGCCAGCAATCGAATGACAGCGAACACTGAAGCTTTCTTT.